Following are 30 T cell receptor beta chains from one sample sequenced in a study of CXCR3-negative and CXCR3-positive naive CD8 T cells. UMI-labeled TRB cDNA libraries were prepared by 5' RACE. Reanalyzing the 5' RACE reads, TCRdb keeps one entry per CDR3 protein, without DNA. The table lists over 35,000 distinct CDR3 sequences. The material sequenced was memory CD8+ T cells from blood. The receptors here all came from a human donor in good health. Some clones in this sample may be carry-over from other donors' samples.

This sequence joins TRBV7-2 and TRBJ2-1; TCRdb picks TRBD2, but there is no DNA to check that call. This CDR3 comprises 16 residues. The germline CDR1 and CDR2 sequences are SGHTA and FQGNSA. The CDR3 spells CASSPTTSGLHNEQFF.

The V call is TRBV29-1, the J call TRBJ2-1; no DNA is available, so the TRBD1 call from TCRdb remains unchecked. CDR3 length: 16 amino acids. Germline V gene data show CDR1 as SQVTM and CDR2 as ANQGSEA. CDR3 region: CSVEEGQGSSYNEQFF.

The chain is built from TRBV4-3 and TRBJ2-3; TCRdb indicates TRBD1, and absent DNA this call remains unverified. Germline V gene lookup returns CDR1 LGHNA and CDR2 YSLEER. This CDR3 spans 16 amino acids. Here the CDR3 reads CASSQAEGGGADTQYF.

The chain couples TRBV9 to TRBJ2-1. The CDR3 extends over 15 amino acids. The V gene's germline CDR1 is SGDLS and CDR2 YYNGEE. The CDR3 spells CASSETDSSYNEQFF.

This CDR3 reads CASSPTGPNQYF. The chain couples TRBV7-2 to TRBJ2-4. This CDR3 spans 12 amino acids. Germline V gene sequence: CDR1 SGHTA, CDR2 FQGNSA.

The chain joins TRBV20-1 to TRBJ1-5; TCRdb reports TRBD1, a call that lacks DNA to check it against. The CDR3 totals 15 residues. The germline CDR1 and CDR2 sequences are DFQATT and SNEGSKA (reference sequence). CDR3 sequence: CSASSADSSNQPQHF.

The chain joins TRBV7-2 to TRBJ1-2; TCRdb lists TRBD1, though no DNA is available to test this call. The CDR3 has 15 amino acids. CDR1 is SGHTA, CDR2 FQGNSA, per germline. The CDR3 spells CASSPGSSNRNGYTF.

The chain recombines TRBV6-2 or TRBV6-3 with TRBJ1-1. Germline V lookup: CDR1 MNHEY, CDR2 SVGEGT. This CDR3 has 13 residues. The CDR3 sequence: CASSYNEDTEAFF.

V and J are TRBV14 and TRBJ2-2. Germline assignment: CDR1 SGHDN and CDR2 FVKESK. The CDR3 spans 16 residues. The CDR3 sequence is CASSQPPGPNTGELFF.

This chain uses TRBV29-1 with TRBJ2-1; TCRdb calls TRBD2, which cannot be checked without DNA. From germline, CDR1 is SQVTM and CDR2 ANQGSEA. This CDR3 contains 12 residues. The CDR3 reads CSSKRDYNEQFF.

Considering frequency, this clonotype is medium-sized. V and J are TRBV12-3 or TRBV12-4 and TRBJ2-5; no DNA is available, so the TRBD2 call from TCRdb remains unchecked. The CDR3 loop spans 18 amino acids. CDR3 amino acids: CASSPGTSGGDFQETQYF.

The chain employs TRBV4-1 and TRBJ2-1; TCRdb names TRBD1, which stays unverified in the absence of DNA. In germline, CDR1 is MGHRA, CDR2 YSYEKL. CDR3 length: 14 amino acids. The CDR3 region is CASSHKTGGNEQFF.

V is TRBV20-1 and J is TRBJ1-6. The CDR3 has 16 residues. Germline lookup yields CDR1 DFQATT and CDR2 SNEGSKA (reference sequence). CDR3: CSARDGEGSFNSPLHF.

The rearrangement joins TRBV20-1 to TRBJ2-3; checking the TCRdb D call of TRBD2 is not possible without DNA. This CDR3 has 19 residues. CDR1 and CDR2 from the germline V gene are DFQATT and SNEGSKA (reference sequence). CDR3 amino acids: CSARDQGQEKVSSTDTQYF.

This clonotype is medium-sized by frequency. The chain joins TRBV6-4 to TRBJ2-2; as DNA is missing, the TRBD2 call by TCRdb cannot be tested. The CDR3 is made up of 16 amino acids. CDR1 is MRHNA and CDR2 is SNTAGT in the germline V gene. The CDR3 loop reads CASSENSGENTGELFF.

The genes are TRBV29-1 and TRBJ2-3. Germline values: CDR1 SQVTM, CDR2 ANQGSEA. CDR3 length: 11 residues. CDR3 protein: CSVLGTDTQYF.

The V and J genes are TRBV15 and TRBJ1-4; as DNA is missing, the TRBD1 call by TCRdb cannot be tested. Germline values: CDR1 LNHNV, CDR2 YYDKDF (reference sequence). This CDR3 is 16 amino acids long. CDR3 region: CATSRALGTGHEKLFF. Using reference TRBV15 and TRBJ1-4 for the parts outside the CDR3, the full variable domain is DAMVIQNPRYQVTQFGKPVTLSCSQTLNHNVMYWYQQKSSQAPKLLFHYYDKDFNNEADTPDNFQSRRPNTSFCFLDIRSPGLGDTAMYLCATSRALGTGHEKLFFGSGTQLSVL.

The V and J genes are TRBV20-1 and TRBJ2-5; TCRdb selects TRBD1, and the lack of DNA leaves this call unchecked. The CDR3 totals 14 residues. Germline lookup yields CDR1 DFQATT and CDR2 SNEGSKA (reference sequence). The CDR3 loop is CSARAGEGGETQYF.

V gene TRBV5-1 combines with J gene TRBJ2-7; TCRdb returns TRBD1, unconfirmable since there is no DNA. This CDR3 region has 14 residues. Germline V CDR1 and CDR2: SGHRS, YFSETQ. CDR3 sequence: CASSFGQGPYEQYF. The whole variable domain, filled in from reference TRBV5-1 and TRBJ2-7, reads KAGVTQTPRYLIKTRGQQVTLSCSPISGHRSVSWYQQTPGQGLQFLFEYFSETQRNKGNFPGRFSGRQFSNSRSEMNVSTLELGDSALYLCASSFGQGPYEQYFGPGTRLTVT.

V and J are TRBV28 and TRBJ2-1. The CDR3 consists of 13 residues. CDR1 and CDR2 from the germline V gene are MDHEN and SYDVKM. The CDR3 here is CASTVLYDGEQFF.

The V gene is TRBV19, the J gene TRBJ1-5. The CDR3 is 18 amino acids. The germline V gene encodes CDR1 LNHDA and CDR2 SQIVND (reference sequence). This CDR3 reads CASSPSPGEGLSNQPQHF.

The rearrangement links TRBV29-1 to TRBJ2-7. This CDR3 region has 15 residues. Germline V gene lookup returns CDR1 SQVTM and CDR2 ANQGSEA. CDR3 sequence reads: CSVDGTAKGPYEQYF.

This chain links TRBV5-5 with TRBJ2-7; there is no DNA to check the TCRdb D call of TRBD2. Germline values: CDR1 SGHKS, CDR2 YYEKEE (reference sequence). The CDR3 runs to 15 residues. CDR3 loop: CASSLLTSGFYEQYF.

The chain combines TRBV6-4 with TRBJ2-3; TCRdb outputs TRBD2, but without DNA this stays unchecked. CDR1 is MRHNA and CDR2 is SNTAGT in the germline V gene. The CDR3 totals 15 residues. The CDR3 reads CASSDTSGGADTQYF.

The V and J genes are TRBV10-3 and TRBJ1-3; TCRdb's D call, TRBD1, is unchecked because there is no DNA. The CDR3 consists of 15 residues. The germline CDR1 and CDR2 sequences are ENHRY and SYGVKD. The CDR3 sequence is CAISEQGAEGNTRYF.

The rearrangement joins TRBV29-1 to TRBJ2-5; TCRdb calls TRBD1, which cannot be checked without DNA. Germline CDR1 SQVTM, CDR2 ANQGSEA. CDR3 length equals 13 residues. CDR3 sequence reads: CSVEGDKQETQYF. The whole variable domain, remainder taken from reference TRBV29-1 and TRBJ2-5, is SAVISQKPSRDICQRGTSLTIQCQVDSQVTMMFWYRQQPGQSLTLIATANQGSEATYESGFVIDKFPISRPNLTFSTLTVSNMSPEDSSIYLCSVEGDKQETQYFGPGTRLLVL.

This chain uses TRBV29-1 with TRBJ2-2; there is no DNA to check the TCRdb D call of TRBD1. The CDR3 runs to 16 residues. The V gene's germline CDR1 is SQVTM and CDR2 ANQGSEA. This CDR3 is CSVTNRAGEGTGELFF.

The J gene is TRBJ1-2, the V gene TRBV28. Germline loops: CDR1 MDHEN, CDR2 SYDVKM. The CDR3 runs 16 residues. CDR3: CASSQLVTLGYSGYTF.

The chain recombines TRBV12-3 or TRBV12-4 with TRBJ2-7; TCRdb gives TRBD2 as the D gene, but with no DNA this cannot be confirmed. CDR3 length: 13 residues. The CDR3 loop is CASRGLTTYEQYF.

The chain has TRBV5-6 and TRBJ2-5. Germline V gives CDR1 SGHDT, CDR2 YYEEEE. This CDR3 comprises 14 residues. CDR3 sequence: CASSLGKIQETQYF.